Shown below are 18 T cell receptor beta chains from a single sample sequenced in a study of beta chain features in type 1 diabetes. The antigens of these receptors remain unknown. Study outcomes and limitations: There was a moderate but significant shortening of TCRB CDR3s in all four CD4+ subsets of Type 1 diabetes patients.

Sequenced material consisted of expressed TCRB transcripts (all of the isolated RNA was reverse transcribed). Assay: immunoSEQ multiplex PCR; the TCRdb copy retains only in-frame clones and omits some. The sample has about 99,000 clones; 25% to 35% are singletons. The sample consisted of central memory CD4+ T cells from blood. These receptors were taken from a woman younger than 30 with type 1 diabetes.

This chain joins TRBV5-4 and TRBJ2-7, with 11 bases fitting TRBD1. Germline assignment: CDR1 SGHNT and CDR2 YYREEE (reference sequence). With V trimmed by 0 bases and J by 7 bases, 3 bases remained unmatched. CDR3 size: 14 residues. The CDR3 bases are TGTGCCAGCAGCTTGGGGACAGGGGGCTTGGAGCAGTACGTC. Its protein product is CASSLGTGGLEQYV.

The chain carries TRBV30 and TRBJ1-1; a weak D match, TRBD1 (6 bases). Germline-derived CDR1 and CDR2 are GTSNPN and SVGIG (reference sequence). This CDR3 has 13 residues. V lost 3 bases and J lost 4, with 12 bases in between. The CDR3 region is CAWSQQGGTEAFF. CDR3 nucleotide sequence: TGTGCCTGGAGCCAACAGGGCGGCACTGAAGCTTTCTTT.

The chain recombines TRBV7-2 with TRBJ2-7; D call uncertain. V was clipped by 0 bases and J by 0 bases, with 9 bases between them. Germline CDR1 and CDR2: SGHTA and FQGNSA. There are 15 residues in the CDR3. The CDR3 nucleotides are TGTGCCAGCAGCTTAGCAGGTTACAGCTCCTACGAGCAGTACGTC. Protein: CASSLAGYSSYEQYV.

This clone has just a few counts. J is TRBJ2-7 and V is TRBV10-3; 7 positions agree with TRBD1. V lost 1 base, J lost 6 bases, and 3 bases stayed unmatched. This CDR3 region has 13 residues. Germline V gene sequence: CDR1 ENHRY, CDR2 SYGVKD. CDR3 coding DNA: TGTGCCATCAGTGAGTTAGGGGGCAGCGAGCAGTACGTC. Protein: CAISELGGSEQYV.

This clone was picked up a small number of times. This rearrangement joins TRBV7-2 to TRBJ2-4; 7 nucleotides agree with TRBD2. Trimming cost V 5 bases and J 9 bases; bases outside gene matches: 7. This CDR3 contains 13 residues. CDR1 and CDR2 (germline): SGHTA, FQGNSA. CDR3 DNA: TGTGCCAGCAGCCCGCGAACGGGGGGCATTCAGTACTTC. Its translation: CASSPRTGGIQYF.

The rearrangement joins TRBV7-9 to TRBJ2-2; 8 positions match TRBD2. Germline loops: CDR1 SEHNR, CDR2 FQNEAQ (reference sequence). V lost 5 bases and J lost 4; bases outside the gene matches: 6. This CDR3 has 15 residues. The CDR3 DNA reads as TGTGCCAGCAGCCAAGCGGGAGACGGCACCGGGGAGCTGTTTTTT. It is translated as CASSQAGDGTGELFF.

In this sample, this clone turned up a few times. The chain employs TRBV7-2 and TRBJ2-1, with unresolved D. This CDR3 has 14 amino acids. In germline, CDR1 is SGHTA, CDR2 FQGNSA. With 3 bases removed from V and 6 bases from J, the gap between germline ends came to 12 bases. CDR3 protein: CASSFSELANEQFF. The CDR3 DNA reads as TGTGCCAGCAGCTTTTCGGAATTAGCCAATGAGCAGTTCTTC.

The gene calls are TRBV4-3 and TRBJ2-1; 8 bases align to TRBD2. In germline, CDR1 is LGHNA, CDR2 YSLEER. With 3 bases clipped from V and 4 bases from J, the junction kept 2 bases outside the gene matches. This CDR3 contains 14 residues. CDR3 nucleotides: TGCGCCAGCAGCCACAGCGGGAGTTACAATGAGCAGTTCTTC. This sequence encodes CASSHSGSYNEQFF.

This clone showed up just a few times. This rearrangement joins TRBV28 to TRBJ1-2; 7 nucleotides match TRBD1. Trimming took 6 bases from V and 6 from J; bases not matched to a gene: 10. The germline V gene has CDR1 MDHEN and CDR2 SYDVKM. The CDR3 runs to 14 residues. CDR3 nucleotide sequence: TGTGCCAGCAGGTTCCGGACAGGACCACATGGCTACACCTTC. It is translated as CASRFRTGPHGYTF.

This clone was counted between two and nine times. The chain recombines TRBV19 with TRBJ1-5, with 7 bases fitting TRBD1. Per the germline V gene, CDR1 is LNHDA and CDR2 is SQIVND (reference sequence). V gave up 7 bases and J gave up 0 bases; unmatched junction bases: 12. This CDR3 contains 17 residues. The CDR3 DNA is TGTGCCAGTACCAAACAGGGGCTTCCTCATAGCAATCAGCCCCAGCATTTT. This translates into CASTKQGLPHSNQPQHF.

This clone occurred a few times. The V and J genes are TRBV20-1 and TRBJ2-7, with TRBD1 identical over 11 bases. In germline, CDR1 is DFQATT, CDR2 SNEGSKA (reference sequence). The CDR3 consists of 11 residues. V was pared by 6 bases and J by 6 bases, with 1 base of the junction left unmatched. Here the CDR3 DNA reads TGCAGTGCGGACAGGGGGCGCGAGCAGTACTTC. This codes for CSADRGREQYF.

A few counts support this clone. The chain has TRBV30 and TRBJ1-1; D gene unclear. The V gene's germline CDR1 is GTSNPN and CDR2 SVGIG (reference sequence). The CDR3 contains 11 residues. The V end lost 0 bases, the J end lost 12 bases, and 11 bases lay between the germline ends. The CDR3 spells CAWSVLAVSFF. The CDR3 DNA is TGTGCCTGGAGTGTACTGGCGGTGTCTTTCTTT. The full variable domain, completed using reference TRBV30 and TRBJ1-1, is SQTIHQWPATLVQPVGSPLSLECTVEGTSNPNLYWYRQAAGRGLQLLFYSVGIGQISSEVPQNLSASRPQDRQFILSSKKLLLSDSGFYLCAWSVLAVSFFGQGTRLTVV.

The rearrangement joins TRBV9 to TRBJ2-7; tentative D call: TRBD1 (6 bases). Trimming cost V 1 base and J 0 bases, with 11 bases left between them. The CDR3 loop spans 15 amino acids. Looked up from germline, CDR1 is SGDLS and CDR2 is YYNGEE. The CDR3 DNA is TGTGCCAGCAGCGTAAAGGGACATAGCTCCTACGAGCAGTACTTC. Translation: CASSVKGHSSYEQYF.

The rearrangement joins TRBV6-5 to TRBJ2-5, with D maybe TRBD1 (6 bases). The CDR3 is made up of 13 amino acids. The V and J ends lost 7 bases and 2 bases respectively, with 11 bases between them. Germline-derived CDR1 and CDR2 are MNHEY and SVGAGI. The CDR3 is CASNQGRQETQYF. CDR3 DNA sequence: TGTGCCAGCAACCAGGGGAGACAAGAGACCCAGTACTTC.

The gene calls are TRBV5-1 and TRBJ2-1; the match to TRBD2 covers 8 bases. The CDR3 length is 15 residues. Germline V gene sequence: CDR1 SGHRS, CDR2 YFSETQ. V trimming: 2 bases; J trimming: 8 bases; junction bases outside the gene matches: 9. In DNA, the CDR3 is TGCGCCAGCAGCTTAATCCCAAAAGCGGGAGATGAGCAGTTCTTC. Translation: CASSLIPKAGDEQFF.

This chain uses TRBV5-1 with TRBJ2-5, with D perhaps TRBD1 (6 bases). Germline CDR1 SGHRS, CDR2 YFSETQ. Between the trimmed V and J ends, which lost 0 bases and 2 bases, there was a span of 14 bases. The CDR3 is 16 amino acids. The CDR3 nucleotides are TGCGCCAGCAGCTTGGGGTTTCGGCAGGGGCAAGAGACCCAGTACTTC. Protein product: CASSLGFRQGQETQYF.

This clone appeared a few times. The chain has TRBV7-9 and TRBJ2-1, with 7 bases matching TRBD2. After removal of 5 bases from V and 1 base from J, the junction contained 11 bases not matched to a gene. From germline, CDR1 is SEHNR and CDR2 FQNEAQ (reference sequence). The CDR3 runs to 17 residues. The chain's CDR3 is CASSPGRAGESYNEQFF. The CDR3 DNA reads as TGTGCCAGCAGCCCAGGACGTGCGGGAGAGTCCTACAATGAGCAGTTCTTC.

This clone has a count of ten or more. The rearrangement uses TRBV4-3 and TRBJ2-1, with D possibly being TRBD2 (6 bases). This CDR3 has 15 amino acids. The germline V gene has CDR1 LGHNA and CDR2 YSLEER. Trimming stripped 1 base from V and 6 bases from J, with 13 bases between. The CDR3 DNA reads TGCGCCAGCAGCCAAGTCATCGGGAGTCGCAATGAGCAGTTCTTC. This encodes CASSQVIGSRNEQFF.